Below, 20 T cell receptor beta chains from the same sample are listed, as sequenced in a study of T-cell reconstitution after alpha-beta-depleted transplantation in children. A TCRbeta library incorporating unique molecular identifiers was prepared. In TCRdb, the PCR reads were re-called with MiXCR into one record per CDR3 protein. The sample holds a few hundred thousand distinct CDR3 sequences, over 9% seen once. Sequenced here: PBMCs from the stem cell graft donor, sampled from the stem cell graft. These receptor sequences come from a human donor who donated a stem cell graft to a child with acute lymphoblastic leukemia.

CDR3 sequence: CASSQASGVGELFF. The CDR3 DNA follows: TGTGCCAGCAGCCAAGCGAGCGGAGTCGGGGAGCTGTTTTTT. The V call is TRBV3-1, the J call TRBJ2-2, with D possibly TRBD2 on 5 matching bases. Germline V gives CDR1 LGHDT, CDR2 YNNKEL (reference sequence). Trimming left V 1 base short and J 7 bases short, with 10 bases between. This CDR3 has 14 residues.

The chain carries TRBV29-1 and TRBJ2-3, with D perhaps TRBD2 (6 bases). V was cut by 3 bases and J by 4 bases, with 23 bases left in between. Per germline, CDR1 SQVTM and CDR2 ANQGSEA. The CDR3 runs to 17 residues. CDR3: CSVEAGTPGEGADTQYF. The CDR3 nucleotides read TGCAGCGTTGAGGCGGGGACCCCCGGAGAAGGAGCAGATACGCAGTATTTT.

The sample holds a few counts of this clonotype. The V call is TRBV4-3, the J call TRBJ1-5; TRBD1 might be the D (6 bases). CDR1 and CDR2 from the germline V gene are LGHNA and YSLEER. This CDR3 spans 15 amino acids. Trimming removed 0 bases at V and 7 bases at J, with 13 bases between. CDR3 sequence reads: CASSQDRWGRQPQHF. The CDR3 DNA reads as TGCGCCAGCAGCCAAGATCGTTGGGGGCGACAGCCCCAGCATTTT.

CDR3 sequence: CASSQAAGGPYEQYF. CDR3 bases: TGCGCCAGCAGCCAAGCTGCGGGAGGGCCGTACGAGCAGTACTTC. The chain joins TRBV4-3 to TRBJ2-7; 9 bases fit TRBD2. Germline V gene data show CDR1 as LGHNA and CDR2 as YSLEER. After removal of 1 base from V and 4 bases from J, the junction contained 5 bases not matched to a gene. The CDR3 runs 15 residues.

The table lists this clonotype with a few counts. The rearrangement joins TRBV10-3 to TRBJ2-1, with 8 bases lining up with TRBD2. The length of the CDR3 is 15 residues. In germline, CDR1 is ENHRY, CDR2 SYGVKD. The V gene end was trimmed by 5 bases and the J gene end by 2 bases; junction bases not matched to a gene: 5. The CDR3 sequence: CAISISGTPYNEQFF. DNA of the CDR3: TGTGCCATCAGTATTAGCGGGACGCCCTACAATGAGCAGTTCTTC.

This clonotype was seen many times. V usage is TRBV29-1 and J usage is TRBJ2-5; D is uncertain. CDR1 is SQVTM and CDR2 is ANQGSEA in the germline V gene. The V end lost 3 bases, the J end lost 0 bases, and 8 bases lay between the germline ends. The CDR3 runs 13 residues. The CDR3 loop is CSVEPRYQETQYF. For the CDR3, the DNA is TGCAGCGTTGAGCCCAGGTACCAAGAGACCCAGTACTTC.

This rearrangement joins TRBV6-6 to TRBJ2-5, with D uncertain. Trimming removed 4 bases at V and 4 bases at J, with 7 bases between. Germline V gene sequence: CDR1 MNHNY, CDR2 SVGAGI (reference sequence). The CDR3 runs to 12 residues. The CDR3 DNA is TGTGCCAGCAGTTGGATTGGAGAGACCCAGTACTTC. Translated, it gives CASSWIGETQYF.

The chain combines TRBV12-3 or TRBV12-4 with TRBJ2-7; 12 bases are shared with TRBD2. Losses at the gene ends were 5 bases for V and 5 bases for J; bases not matched to a gene: 7. There are 15 residues in the CDR3. The chain's CDR3 is CASSPLGLAGHEQYF. The CDR3 DNA is TGTGCCAGCAGTCCCCTGGGACTAGCGGGCCACGAGCAGTACTTC.

The chain carries TRBV20-1 and TRBJ1-6; a weak D match, TRBD1 (5 bases). Germline CDR1 reads DFQATT; CDR2 reads SNEGSKA (reference sequence). Trimming shortened V by 4 bases and J by 9 bases, and 13 bases separated the two germline ends. The CDR3 runs to 13 residues. The CDR3 loop is CSAIPGRGSPLHF. CDR3 nucleotides: TGCAGTGCTATCCCAGGGAGAGGTTCACCCCTCCACTTT.

CDR3 sequence reads: CASRTGPTEAFF. Here the CDR3 DNA reads TGTGCCAGCAGGACGGGGCCGACTGAAGCTTTCTTT. The gene calls are TRBV28 and TRBJ1-1; tentative D call: TRBD1 (5 bases). The CDR3 is 12 residues long. V was clipped by 6 bases and J by 5 bases, with 10 bases between them. CDR1 MDHEN and CDR2 SYDVKM come from the germline V gene.

CDR3 sequence (DNA): TGTGCCAGCAGCCTGGGACCGGGACTAGCGGGAGAGGAAAGCACAGATACGCAGTATTTT. It is translated as CASSLGPGLAGEESTDTQYF. The chain is built from TRBV28 and TRBJ2-3, with 14 bases lining up with TRBD2. The trim removed 6 bases at V and 0 bases at J, leaving 14 bases unmatched. Germline CDR1 and CDR2: MDHEN and SYDVKM. The CDR3 loop spans 20 amino acids.

This clonotype was counted ten times or more. The V and J genes are TRBV11-2 and TRBJ1-6; D is ambiguous. The ends were cut back, 3 bases at V and 10 bases at J, with 4 bases in the middle. Germline V gene sequence: CDR1 SGHAT, CDR2 FQNNGV. The CDR3 extends over 11 amino acids. CDR3 loop: CASSLGSPLHF. CDR3 sequence (DNA): TGTGCCAGCAGCTTGGGGTCACCCCTCCACTTT.

This clonotype was recorded a few times. This chain connects TRBV9 to TRBJ1-5, with D perhaps matching TRBD1 (6 bases). CDR1 and CDR2 from the germline V gene are SGDLS and YYNGEE. The CDR3 has 13 residues. V lost 0 bases, J lost 7 bases, and 8 bases lay in between. The CDR3 loop is CASSVDRDQPQHF. CDR3 nucleotide sequence: TGTGCCAGCAGCGTAGACAGGGACCAGCCCCAGCATTTT.

This clonotype was detected many times. The chain combines TRBV5-5 with TRBJ2-7; D perhaps matches TRBD1 (6 bases). Germline CDR1 and CDR2: SGHKS and YYEKEE (reference sequence). The CDR3 spans 17 residues. The ends were cut back, 2 bases at V and 1 base at J, with 19 bases in the middle. In nucleotides, the CDR3 is TGTGCCAGCAGCTTCTTTCCGGTACAGGGTCGATCCTACGAGCAGTACTTC. Its protein is CASSFFPVQGRSYEQYF.

In the case of this clonotype: A read error is likely, as this CDR3 ends without the conserved phenylalanine or tryptophan. The chain has TRBV5-6 and TRBJ1-1; 7 bases are a match to TRBD1. Germline V gives CDR1 SGHDT, CDR2 YYEEEE. There are 15 residues in the CDR3. Trimming took 5 bases from V and 1 from J; bases not matched to a gene: 8. The CDR3 DNA sequence: TGTGCCAGCAGAGGATGGGGACAGACGAACACTGAAGCTTTCTTA. It codes for CASRGWGQTNTEAFL.

This clonotype was detected only a few times. V gene TRBV9 combines with J gene TRBJ1-5; the D gene is possibly TRBD1 (6 bases). This CDR3 is 15 amino acids long. V dropped 3 bases and J dropped 0 bases, with 10 bases sitting between them. Germline lookup yields CDR1 SGDLS and CDR2 YYNGEE. CDR3 protein: CASSEQGYSNQPQHF. The CDR3 DNA follows: TGTGCCAGCAGCGAACAGGGATATAGCAATCAGCCCCAGCATTTT.

This clonotype was detected a few times. The chain joins TRBV4-3 to TRBJ2-2; TRBD1 aligns across 8 bases. CDR1 is LGHNA, CDR2 YSLEER, per germline. The CDR3 length is 17 residues. V lost 1 base to trimming and J lost 4 bases; unmatched junction nucleotides: 8. The CDR3, as DNA: TGCGCCAGCAGCCAAGTGTTGAGCAGGGGGCTCACCGGGGAGCTGTTTTTT. Translated, it gives CASSQVLSRGLTGELFF.

The chain is built from TRBV7-6 and TRBJ2-1, with D possibly TRBD2 on 6 matching bases. The germline gives CDR1 SGHVS, CDR2 FNYEAQ. The germline V and J ends were trimmed by 5 bases and 1 base, with 15 bases remaining between them. The CDR3 consists of 16 residues. The CDR3 sequence: CASSIGPGTSYNEQFF. The CDR3 bases are TGTGCCAGCAGCATCGGGCCCGGGACTTCCTACAATGAGCAGTTCTTC.

This clonotype occurred many times. The chain employs TRBV6-2 or TRBV6-3 and TRBJ1-1; 7 nucleotides match TRBD1. Trimming removed 5 bases from V and 1 base from J; junction bases left unmatched: 1. The CDR3 covers 13 residues. Germline V gene data show CDR1 as MNHEY and CDR2 as SVGEGT. For the CDR3, the DNA is TGTGCCAGCAGTAGACAGGGGAACACTGAAGCTTTCTTT. Its translation: CASSRQGNTEAFF.

This clonotype was found many times. The chain combines TRBV4-2 with TRBJ2-1; perhaps TRBD2 as D (5 bases). V lost 6 bases to trimming and J lost 4 bases, with 16 bases between them. CDR3 length: 15 amino acids. CDR1 is LGHNA, CDR2 YNFKEQ, per germline. This CDR3 reads CASSPGEQSYNEQFF. The CDR3 coding sequence is TGTGCCAGCAGTCCCGGGGAGCAATCGTACAATGAGCAGTTCTTC.